This T cell receptor beta chain was observed in a study of regulatory T cells in long-lasting Graves disease. Looked up from germline, CDR1 is GTSNPN and CDR2 is SVGIG (reference sequence). V lost 5 bases, J lost 0 bases, and 8 bases lay in between. The CDR3 is made up of 12 amino acids. Time point: newly diagnosed GD, antithyroid drugs for less than 3 months. Following extraction of RNA from PBMCs, that RNA was used to make the TCR library. Graves' disease diagnosis used American Thyroid Association guidelines. TCR beta libraries were built with iRepertoire HTBI primers and Arm-PCR of CDR3 regions. A single record per CDR3 protein comes from TCRdb applying MiXCR to the multiplex PCR reads. The table shows about 620,000 distinct CDR3 sequences, with around 17% occurring only once. On this clonotype itself: Its antigen is not known.

Study observations and caveats: Repertoires from persistent disease leaned toward TRBV28, TRBJ1-2 and TRBJ2-5.

This same sample was also part of a study on T cells in Graves' hyperthyroidism and ophthalmopathy. Per that study: Investigators excluded patients with uncontrolled infection, other autoimmune disease, pregnancy or lactation.

The chain has TRBV30 and TRBJ2-7; D call uncertain. The clonotype comes from a woman in her 30s with Graves disease. Specimen: peripheral blood mononuclear cells (PBMCs), collected at new diagnosis, from a patient treated with antithyroid drugs. The CDR3 DNA follows: TGTGCCTGGTCGGGCGGCTCCTACGAGCAGTACTTC. It codes for CAWSGGSYEQYF. The full variable domain, completed using reference TRBV30 and TRBJ2-7, is SQTIHQWPATLVQPVGSPLSLECTVEGTSNPNLYWYRQAAGRGLQLLFYSVGIGQISSEVPQNLSASRPQDRQFILSSKKLLLSDSGFYLCAWSGGSYEQYFGPGTRLTVT.